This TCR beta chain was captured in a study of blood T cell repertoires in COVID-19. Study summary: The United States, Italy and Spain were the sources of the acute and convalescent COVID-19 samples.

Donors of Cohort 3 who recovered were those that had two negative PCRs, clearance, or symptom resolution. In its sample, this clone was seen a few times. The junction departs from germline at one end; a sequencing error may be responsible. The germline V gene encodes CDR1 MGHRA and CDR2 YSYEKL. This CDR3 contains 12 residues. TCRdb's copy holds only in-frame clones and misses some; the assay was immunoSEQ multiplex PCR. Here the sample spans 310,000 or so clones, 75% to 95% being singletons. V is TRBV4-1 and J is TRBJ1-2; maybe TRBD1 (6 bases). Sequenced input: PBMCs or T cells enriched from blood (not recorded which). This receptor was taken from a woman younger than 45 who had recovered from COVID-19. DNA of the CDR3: TGCGCCAGCAGCCCTCTACAGGGTTCGACGATCTTC. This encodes CASSPLQGSTIF.